This T cell receptor beta chain is from a study of shared clonotypes between healthy human individuals. General observations from the study: A reduction in generation probabilities was seen for non-shared clonotypes relative to those shared by all four donors.

Over several immunoSEQ plates, each subset's genomic DNA was distributed in even portions. Profiling relied on immunoSEQ multiplex PCR, and the TCRdb table lists in-frame clones only, not all of them. The data show about 2.2 million clones, 90% to 95% seen once. Terminally differentiated effector memory CD45RA+ cells were excluded from the naive CD8 cells, which were CD45RO-negative and positively selected for CCR7. Study donors comprised healthy, HIV-negative adults devoid of recent acute infection or vaccination. CDR3 size: 19 residues. In germline, CDR1 is SGHVS, CDR2 FQNEAQ. The V and J ends lost 3 bases and 8 bases, in that order; junction bases with no gene match: 19. As regards this clone: Its antigen remains unidentified.

The material sequenced was naive CD8+ T cells from PBMCs. The receptor's source is a young man in good health. Some clones in this sample may be carry-over from other donors' samples. This chain links TRBV7-8 with TRBJ1-4; 9 nucleotides align to TRBD1. The CDR3 region has the DNA TGTGCCAGCAGCTTGATAGGCTATGAAGCGGACAGGGGTCACGAAAAACTGTTTTTT. Protein sequence: CASSLIGYEADRGHEKLFF.